This T cell receptor beta chain is drawn from a study of response to subunit inactivated influenza vaccine. CDR1 KGHDR and CDR2 SFDVKD come from the germline V gene. The CDR3 sequence is 15 residues long. V lost 6 bases to trimming and J lost 2 bases, with 14 bases between them. TCRdb reanalysed the RT-PCR reads using MiXCR and keeps one entry per CDR3 protein. The repertoire consists of more than 600,000 distinct CDR3 sequences, with about 18% occurring once and the leading ten covering 9.5% to 13%. This material consisted of PBMCs from blood, taken approximately 5 days after vaccination. The clonotype comes from a man aged 50 to 60 who received an inactivated influenza vaccine. The gene calls are TRBV24-1 and TRBJ2-3; D uncertain. Here the CDR3 reads CATSPSSFNTDTQYF. CDR3 coding DNA: TGTGCCACCAGTCCCAGTTCTTTCAACACAGATACGCAGTATTTT.